This TCR beta chain was sequenced during a study of blood T cell repertoires in COVID-19. Overall study context: In each case, the material was cDNA or gDNA derived from T cells, B-cell-depleted T cells, or PBMCs.

This clone was detected only once. The germline V gene has CDR1 MDHEN and CDR2 SYDVKM. The V segment lost 6 bases and the J segment 4 bases; nucleotides outside the gene matches: 5. The CDR3 is 14 amino acids. TCRdb keeps only in-frame clones here, not all; method: immunoSEQ multiplex PCR. The sample records fewer than 120,000 clones, approximately 80% being singletons. This TCR derives from a woman aged 55-75 years with acute or convalescent COVID-19. The chain employs TRBV28 and TRBJ1-3, with TRBD1 matching over 8 bases. The specimen was peripheral blood. Here the CDR3 DNA reads TGTGCCAGCAGCCCCGGGGACAGGGGAAACACCATATATTTT. Protein: CASSPGDRGNTIYF.